The clone carrying this TCR beta chain was found many times. The antigen is not known. This record belongs to a study of T cells in Graves' hyperthyroidism and ophthalmopathy. General study points: Blood also contained most expanded thyroid clonotypes above 0.001.

Hyperthyroidism was newly diagnosed in patients aged 18 to 65 (duration under 2 months). The J segment lost 7 bases and the V segment lost 4 bases, leaving 13 bases of the junction unmatched. The CDR3 loop spans 16 amino acids. CDR1 and CDR2 (germline): LNHNV, YYDKDF (reference sequence). Researchers took RNA transcripts and amplified the TCR beta CDR3 regions from them. The HTBI primer set served for first-round RT-PCR of the TCR CDR3. TCRdb re-derived calls from the multiplex PCR reads in MiXCR, one entry per CDR3 protein. Counted here are 470,000 or so distinct CDR3 sequences, under 25% occurring once; the ten biggest clones make up 26%.

The TCR was taken from a man in his late teens or twenties with Graves' hyperthyroidism. The material sequenced was blood. This chain connects TRBV15 to TRBJ2-7, with TRBD2 matching 10 bases. This chain's CDR3 is CATSTYDSGGAGEQYF. The CDR3 bases are TGTGCCACCAGCACTTATGACAGCGGGGGGGCGGGAGAGCAGTACTTC.